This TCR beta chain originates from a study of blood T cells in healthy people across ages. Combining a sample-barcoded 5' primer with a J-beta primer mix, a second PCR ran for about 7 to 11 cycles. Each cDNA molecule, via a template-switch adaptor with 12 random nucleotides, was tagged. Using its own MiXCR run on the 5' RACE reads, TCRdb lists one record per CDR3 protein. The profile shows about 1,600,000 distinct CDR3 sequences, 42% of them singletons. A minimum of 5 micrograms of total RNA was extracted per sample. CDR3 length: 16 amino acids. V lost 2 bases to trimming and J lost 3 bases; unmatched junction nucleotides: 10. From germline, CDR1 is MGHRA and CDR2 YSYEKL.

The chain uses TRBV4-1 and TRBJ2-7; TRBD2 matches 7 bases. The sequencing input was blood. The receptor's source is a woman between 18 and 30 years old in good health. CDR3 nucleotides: TGCGCCAGCAGCCAAAGGGAGGGGATGGTGGGCTACGAGCAGTACTTC. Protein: CASSQREGMVGYEQYF.